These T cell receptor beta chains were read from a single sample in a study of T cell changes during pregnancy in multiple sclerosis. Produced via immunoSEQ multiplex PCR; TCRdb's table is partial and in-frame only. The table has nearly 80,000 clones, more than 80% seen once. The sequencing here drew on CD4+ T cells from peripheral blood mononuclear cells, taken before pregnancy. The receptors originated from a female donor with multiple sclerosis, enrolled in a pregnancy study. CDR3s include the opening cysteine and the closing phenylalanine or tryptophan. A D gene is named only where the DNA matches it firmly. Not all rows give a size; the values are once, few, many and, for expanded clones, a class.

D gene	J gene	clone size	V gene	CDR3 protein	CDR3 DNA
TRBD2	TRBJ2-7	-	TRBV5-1	CASSLAGGTIYEQYF	TGCGCCAGCAGCTTGGCCGGGGGGACGATCTACGAGCAGTACTTC
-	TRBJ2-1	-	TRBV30	CAWVRGPPGINYNEQFF	TGTGCCTGGGTTAGAGGCCCCCCGGGAATTAACTACAATGAGCAGTTCTTC
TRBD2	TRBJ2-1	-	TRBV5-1	CASLSTGLAGRTEQFF	TGCGCCAGCCTTTCCACAGGACTAGCGGGACGAACGGAGCAGTTCTTC
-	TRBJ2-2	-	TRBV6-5	CASSYRGGPLTGELFF	TGTGCCAGCAGTTACCGAGGGGGTCCCCTCACCGGGGAGCTGTTTTTT
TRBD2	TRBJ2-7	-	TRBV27	CASRGLAKYEQYF	TGTGCCAGCCGAGGACTAGCGAAATACGAGCAGTACTTC
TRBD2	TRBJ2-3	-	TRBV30	CAWSVRGGSDTQYF	TGTGCCTGGAGTGTACGGGGGGGATCCGATACGCAGTATTTT
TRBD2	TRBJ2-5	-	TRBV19	CASSPGTSGQETQYF	TGTGCCAGTAGCCCAGGGACTAGCGGGCAAGAGACCCAGTACTTC
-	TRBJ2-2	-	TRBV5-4	CASSGALRGELFF	TGTGCCAGCAGCGGGGCCCTTAGAGGGGAGCTGTTTTTT
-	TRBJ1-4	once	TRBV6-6	CASSYRGNEKLFF	TGTGCCAGCAGTTACAGGGGGAATGAAAAACTGTTTTTT
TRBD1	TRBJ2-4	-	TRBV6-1	CASSEPRGQGCF	TGTGCCAGCAGTGAACCGAGGGGACAGGGTTGCTTC
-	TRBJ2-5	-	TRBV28	CASSLSRTAPRTQYF	TGTGCCAGCAGTTTGTCTCGTACAGCCCCAAGGACCCAGTACTTC
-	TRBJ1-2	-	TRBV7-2	CASSLAVTDNYGYTF	TGTGCCAGCAGCTTAGCGGTGACAGATAACTATGGCTACACCTTC
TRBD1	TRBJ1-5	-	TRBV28	CASWGQGNQPQHF	TGTGCCAGCTGGGGACAGGGTAATCAGCCCCAGCATTTT
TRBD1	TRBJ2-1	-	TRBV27	CASSSKGARDEQFF	TGTGCCAGCAGTTCGAAGGGGGCAAGGGATGAGCAGTTCTTC